Sequencing of this TCR beta chain was carried out in a study of OX40 agonist ivuxolimab in advanced cancers. Study-wide background: Partial responses, seen in three patients, involved one hepatocellular carcinoma and two cutaneous melanomas.

Study observations and caveats: The CD4+ and CD8+ T cells in the blood had expanded clonally by week 6 at 0.1 to 3.0 mg/kg. The study found that CD8+ T cells averaged more expanded clones than CD4+. Normalized T-cell clonal expansion was also low in a subset of nonresponders.

On this clone: Its antigen is undetermined.

Clones were sequenced by immunoSEQ multiplex PCR, and TCRdb holds only the in-frame ones, with some missing. The sample lists approximately 60,000 clones, more than 80% occurring once. The specimen comprised CD4+ or CD8+ T cells sorted from blood, sampled in a trial of the OX40 agonist ivuxolimab. The receptor was isolated from an adult with an advanced solid tumor such as melanoma, head and neck, liver or kidney cancer.

DNA of the CDR3: TGTGCCTCCACGAGGGGTGGAAACACCATATATTTT. Protein: CASTRGGNTIYF. The genes are TRBV30 and TRBJ1-3, with a weak D call TRBD1 (5 bases). V was shortened by 7 bases and J by 3 bases, with 10 bases between the two germline ends. This CDR3 contains 12 residues. Germline V lookup: CDR1 GTSNPN, CDR2 SVGIG (reference sequence). The entire variable domain, with the rest obtained from reference TRBV30 and TRBJ1-3, is as follows: SQTIHQWPATLVQPVGSPLSLECTVEGTSNPNLYWYRQAAGRGLQLLFYSVGIGQISSEVPQNLSASRPQDRQFILSSKKLLLSDSGFYLCASTRGGNTIYFGEGSWLTVV.